Reported below is one T cell receptor (beta chain). This sample is part of a study of CDR3 diversity in severe acne. The CDR3 consists of 17 residues. Germline V gene data show CDR1 as SGHTA and CDR2 as FQGNSA. The V gene lost 5 bases and the J gene lost 0 bases, with 19 bases spanning the gap. TCRdb analysed the PCR reads with MiXCR anew, one entry per CDR3 protein. This table has approximately 90,000 distinct CDR3 sequences, 48% appearing once. What was sequenced was blood. This chain connects TRBV7-2 to TRBJ1-1; D remains ambiguous. The sequence derives from a male donor in good health, serving as a control. The CDR3 DNA reads TGTGCCAGCAGCCCCCGTCTGCGGGGAAACATGAACACTGAAGCTTTCTTT. Translating gives CASSPRLRGNMNTEAFF.